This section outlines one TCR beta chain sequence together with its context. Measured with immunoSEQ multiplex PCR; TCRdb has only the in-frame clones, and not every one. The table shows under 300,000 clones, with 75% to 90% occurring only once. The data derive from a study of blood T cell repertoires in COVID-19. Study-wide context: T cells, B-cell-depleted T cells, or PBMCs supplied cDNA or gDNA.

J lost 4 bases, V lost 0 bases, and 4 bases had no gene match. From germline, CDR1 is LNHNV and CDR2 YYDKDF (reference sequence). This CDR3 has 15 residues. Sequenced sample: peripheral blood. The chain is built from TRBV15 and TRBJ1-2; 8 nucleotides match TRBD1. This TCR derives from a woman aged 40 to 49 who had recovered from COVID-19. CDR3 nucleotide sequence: TGTGCCACCAGCAGAGATCGGACAGGGCTCTATGGCTACACCTTC. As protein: CATSRDRTGLYGYTF.